This TCR beta chain was sequenced for a study of T cells expressing NK-cell markers (dated by TCRdb to 2020 to 2022). For context, the study as a whole: TCR beta-chain repertoires were profiled in sorted CD3+CD56+NKG2C+, CD3+CD56+NKG2C- and CD3+CD56-NKG2C+ T-cell subsets from about 8 donors. Illumina HiSeq 2000/2500, MiSeq or NextSeq was used to sequence libraries as 2 x 150 bp reads. Among the eight sequenced donors, only one was HCMV-seronegative, while the other seven were HCMV-seropositive. The eight sequenced donors were randomly selected healthy volunteers, three men and five women.

For this clonotype: The antigen it recognizes is unknown.

HCMV-specific IgG was detected in serum with a commercial ELISA kit to determine HCMV serostatus. Ficoll density gradient centrifugation was used to isolate peripheral blood mononuclear cells from blood. Measured from the cysteine to the phenylalanine, the CDR3 is 14 residues long. There is no recorded DNA. The germline V gene (reference sequence) provides CDR1 DFQATT and CDR2 SNEGSKA. Points the paper makes about the study in general: Whether the expanded NKG2C-expressing T cell clones were specific for HCMV antigens was left unclear. In roughly 6 donors, the dominant CD3+CD56+NKG2C+ clonotypes were among the top 10 CD8+ clonotypes and accounted for about 1.0-7.5% of CD8+ T cells. Those dominant clonotypes were again the most abundant among CD3+CD56-NKG2C+ cells in a few donors, at about 28.3-60.1%.

The listed sequencing device is Illumina HiSeq 2000. TCR beta cDNA libraries were prepared using 5'RACE template switching, which introduced a universal primer site and unique molecular identifiers. Priming for cDNA synthesis came from the TCR beta constant segment, and two successive PCR amplification steps followed. The original pipeline was this. MIGEC handled demultiplexing of the reads and grouping by UMI, while MiTCR was used to assemble and quantify clonotypes. Only TCR cDNA sequences supported by at least two reads were kept to exclude erroneous sequences. The tcR package was used for downstream repertoire analysis, with clonotypes matched between fractions based on CDR3 nucleotide sequence plus V segment. VDJmatch was used to annotate antigen specificity against VDJdb, with one amino acid substitution allowed in CDR3. After reprocessing by TCRdb, each CDR3 protein sequence is one entry, and no DNA is given. Here the V and J calls rest on TCRdb's processing, not on the authors' analysis. In this sample's table one finds roughly 450,000 distinct CDR3 sequences. Approximately 1.4% of the sample rests with the top ten.

Sequencing was done on a sample of blood T cells: a sorted CD56 or NKG2C T cell subset, CD4+ or CD8+ T cells, or bulk PBMC T cells (not recorded which). The chain was built from TRBV20-1 and TRBJ2-2; TCRdb selects TRBD1, and the lack of DNA leaves this call unchecked. The sequence came from a woman aged 50 to 60 in good health. Donor details come from another sample of the same person, matched by shared clones. CDR3 sequence: CSARDRGQQGELFF.